The clone carrying this T cell receptor beta chain was counted a single time. Its antigen is currently unknown. A modified ARM-PCR protocol with three rounds of nested PCR amplified TCRbeta. Each CDR3 protein gets one entry after TCRdb re-called the multiplex PCR reads with MiXCR. Seen here are 70,000 to 90,000 distinct CDR3 sequences, roughly 80% observed once, and the top ten hold 13%. The data originate from a study of tumor and adjacent non-tumor tissue in lung cancer. Study-wide results and caveats: Tumor tissue had significantly higher TCR diversity than normal lung. Tumor TCR diversity, when higher, was linked to shorter survival.

The CDR3 is 12 residues long. From germline, CDR1 is SGHAT and CDR2 FQNNGV. The template was RNA from unsorted bulk tissue. Chemotherapy-naive patients with new lung cancer underwent thoracic surgery in China, August–late 2014. The V call is TRBV11-2, the J call TRBJ2-1; D is uncertain. This sequence was found in a woman aged 45-65 years with non-small cell lung cancer. What was sequenced was lung tumor tissue. The CDR3 region has the DNA TGTGTCAGGAGCCCCTCCGGTTATGAGCAGTTCTTC. Its translation is CVRSPSGYEQFF.